The entry below gives a single T cell receptor (beta chain) sequence along with its context. Antigen specificity is unknown. The method was immunoSEQ multiplex PCR; TCRdb's version includes in-frame clones alone and lacks a portion of them. The table shows 65,000 to 70,000 clones, with 82% occurring only once. This specimen belongs to a study of OX40 agonist ivuxolimab in advanced cancers. Study-level results: CD8+ T cells averaged more expanded clones than CD4+. Clonal expansion in partial responders at 0.1-3.0 mg/kg ranked among the lowest.

Trimming cost V 6 bases and J 5 bases; bases outside gene matches: 6. CDR3 length: 14 residues. Germline lookup yields CDR1 SNHLY and CDR2 FYNNEI. The sequence was obtained from an adult with an advanced solid tumor such as melanoma, head and neck, liver or kidney cancer. The specimen was CD4+ or CD8+ T cells sorted from blood, collected in a trial of the OX40 agonist ivuxolimab. The rearrangement uses TRBV2 and TRBJ1-5, with 8 nucleotides matching TRBD1. In nucleotides, the CDR3 is TGTGCCAGCAGCTCACAGGGGGGGGATCAGCCCCAGCATTTT. Its translation is CASSSQGGDQPQHF.